This T cell receptor (beta chain) was retrieved from a study of blood T cells in healthy people across ages. Study findings and constraints: TCR beta diversity per million T cells fell roughly linearly with age.

V lost 4 bases, J lost 10 bases, and 17 bases stayed unmatched. The CDR3 totals 17 residues. Germline V gives CDR1 MNHNY, CDR2 SVGAGI (reference sequence). Concerning this clonotype itself: Its target is not known.

Together with a sample-barcoded 5' primer, a J-beta primer mix was included in a second PCR lasting roughly 6 to 12 cycles. TCRdb re-called the 5' RACE reads through MiXCR, storing one row per CDR3 protein. This sample has some 1.6 million distinct CDR3 sequences, with roughly 32% found just once. Sequencing was done on a sample of blood. The source of this sequence is a woman aged 25 to 45 in good health. The chain couples TRBV6-6 to TRBJ2-1, with 9 bases fitting TRBD2. The CDR3 here is CASSWAWERGARGEQFF. The CDR3 DNA is TGTGCCAGCAGTTGGGCCTGGGAGCGGGGGGCGCGGGGGGAGCAGTTCTTC.